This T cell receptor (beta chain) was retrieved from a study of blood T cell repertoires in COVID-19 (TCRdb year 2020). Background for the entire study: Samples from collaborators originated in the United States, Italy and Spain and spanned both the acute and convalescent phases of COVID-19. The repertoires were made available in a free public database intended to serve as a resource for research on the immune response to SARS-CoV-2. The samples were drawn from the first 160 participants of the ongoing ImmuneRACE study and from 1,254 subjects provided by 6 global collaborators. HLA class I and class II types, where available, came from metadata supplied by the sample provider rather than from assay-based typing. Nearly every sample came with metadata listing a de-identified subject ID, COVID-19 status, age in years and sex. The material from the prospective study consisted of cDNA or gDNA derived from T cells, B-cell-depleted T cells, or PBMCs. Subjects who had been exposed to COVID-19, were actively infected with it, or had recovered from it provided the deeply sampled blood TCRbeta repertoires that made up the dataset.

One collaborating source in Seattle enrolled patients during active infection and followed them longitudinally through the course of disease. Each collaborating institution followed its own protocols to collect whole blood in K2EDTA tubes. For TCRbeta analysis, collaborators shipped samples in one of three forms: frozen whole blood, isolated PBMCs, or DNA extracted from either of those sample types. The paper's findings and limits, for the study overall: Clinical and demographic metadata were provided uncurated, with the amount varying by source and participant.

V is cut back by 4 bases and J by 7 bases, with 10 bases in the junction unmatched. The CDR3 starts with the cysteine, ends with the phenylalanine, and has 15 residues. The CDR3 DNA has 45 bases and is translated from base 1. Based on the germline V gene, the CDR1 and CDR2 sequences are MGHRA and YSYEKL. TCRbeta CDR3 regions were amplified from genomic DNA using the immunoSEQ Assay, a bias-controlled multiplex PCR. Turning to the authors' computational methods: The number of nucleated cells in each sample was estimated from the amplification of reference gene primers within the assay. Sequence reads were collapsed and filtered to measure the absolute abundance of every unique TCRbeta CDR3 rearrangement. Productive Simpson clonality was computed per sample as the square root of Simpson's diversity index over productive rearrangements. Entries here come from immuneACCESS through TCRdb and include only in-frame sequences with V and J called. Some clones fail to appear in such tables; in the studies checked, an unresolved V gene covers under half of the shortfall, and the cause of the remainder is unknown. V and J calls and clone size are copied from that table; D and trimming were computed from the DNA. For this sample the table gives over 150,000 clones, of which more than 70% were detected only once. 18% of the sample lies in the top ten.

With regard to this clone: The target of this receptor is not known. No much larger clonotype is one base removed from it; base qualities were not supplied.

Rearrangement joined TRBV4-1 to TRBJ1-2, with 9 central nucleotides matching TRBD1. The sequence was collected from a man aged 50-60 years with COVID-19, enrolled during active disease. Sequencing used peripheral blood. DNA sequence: TGCGCCAGCAGCCCGGGACAGGGTTTGTTGAGTGGCTACACCTTC. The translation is CASSPGQGLLSGYTF.